These T cell receptor beta chains were read from a single sample in a study of OX40 agonist ivuxolimab in advanced cancers. Produced via immunoSEQ multiplex PCR; TCRdb's table is partial and in-frame only. The data hold some 66,000 clones, with roughly 73% observed a single time. Sequences were derived from CD4+ or CD8+ T cells sorted from blood, sampled in a trial of the OX40 agonist ivuxolimab. All receptors derive from an adult with an advanced solid tumor such as melanoma, head and neck, liver or kidney cancer. The CDR3 runs from the conserved cysteine through the conserved F or W.

>TRBV5-1|TRBJ2-5
CASSLVRETQYF
>TRBV5-1|TRBJ2-3
CASSSTAGRRGETDTQYF
>TRBV7-9|TRBJ1-1
CASSSGGIMNTEAFF
>TRBV15|TRBJ1-5
CATSSPGQNQPQHF
>TRBV27|TRBJ1-2
CASSLGGSASYGYTF
>TRBV30|TRBJ1-1
CASGDRSRTEAFF
>TRBV10-3|TRBJ1-1
CAASVGAEGNTEAFF
>TRBV10-2|TRBJ2-5
CASSWDQETQYF
>TRBV28|TRBJ2-5
CASLEGGAQETQYF
>TRBV5-1|TRBJ2-7
CASSYTGVAGPQGDYEQYF
>TRBV28|TRBJ2-5
CASRERETQYF
>TRBV5-4|TRBJ2-7
CASSLVGFEQYF